This T cell receptor (beta chain) was sequenced during a study of blood T cells in healthy people across ages. The germline V gene encodes CDR1 GTSNPN and CDR2 SVGIG (reference sequence). V was shortened by 2 bases and J by 4 bases, with 24 bases between the two germline ends. The CDR3 length is 18 residues. It was with a sample-barcoded 5' primer and a J-beta primer mix that a second PCR of roughly 7 to 11 cycles was run. Via MiXCR, TCRdb re-called the 5' RACE reads, giving one row per CDR3 protein. The table lists 790,000 or so distinct CDR3 sequences, 46% of them singletons. This clonotype was counted between two and nine times.

Sequenced input: blood. The TCR was taken from a man older than 75 in good health. This chain links TRBV30 with TRBJ1-5, with D perhaps TRBD1 (5 bases). The CDR3: CAWSTKGYGGVRNQPQHF. DNA for the CDR3: TGTGCCTGGAGTACCAAGGGGTACGGAGGAGTGAGAAATCAGCCCCAGCATTTT.